This TCR beta chain was documented in a study of radiation and T cells in renal cell carcinoma. On this clone itself: Its cognate antigen is unknown.

Study conclusions and caveats: In blood, top tumor clones expanded by 2 weeks, shrinking by 4.

The ends were cut back, 4 bases at V and 8 bases at J, with 14 bases in the middle. The CDR3 consists of 13 residues. The germline V gene has CDR1 MNHNS and CDR2 SASEGT. The table came from immunoSEQ multiplex PCR; TCRdb's copy has only in-frame clones and leaves some out. Among 130,000 or so clones listed, approximately 87% were seen once. Time point described: baseline pretreatment blood. Treatment denoted: 15 Gy SBRT to primary tumor, nephrectomy 4 weeks later. The gene calls are TRBV6-1 and TRBJ1-2; the D gene is possibly TRBD1 (5 bases). This TCR derives from a woman aged 50 to 60 with renal cell carcinoma. Sample: blood, taken from a patient whose treatment included radiotherapy and nephrectomy. CDR3 sequence: CASSGGLGGGYTF. CDR3 bases: TGTGCCAGCAGTGGGGGCCTCGGCGGGGGCTACACCTTC.